The 19 T cell receptor beta chains given below trace back to one sample, sequenced in a study of shared clonotypes between healthy human individuals. Here immunoSEQ multiplex PCR was the method, and the copy in TCRdb shows in-frame clones only, minus some. There are some 630,000 clones in the sample; roughly 96% occur only once, and around 0.1% lies in the top ten. In the naive CD8 group, cells lacked CD45RO and were positively selected for CCR7, so terminally differentiated effector memory CD45RA+ cells were left out. Sequencing was carried out using naive CD8+ T cells sorted from blood. Receptors were obtained from a woman aged 25-40 years in good health.

The chain is built from TRBV19 and TRBJ2-1, with D perhaps TRBD2 (5 bases). V lost 7 bases and J 12 bases, leaving 19 bases between the germline ends. This CDR3 contains 13 residues. Germline CDR1 and CDR2: LNHDA and SQIVND (reference sequence). CDR3 sequence reads: CASTEPGLSGQFF. The CDR3 DNA reads as TGTGCCAGTACAGAACCCGGACTGTCAGGGCAGTTCTTC.

V and J are TRBV28 and TRBJ2-7; D perhaps matches TRBD2 (5 bases). V shed 6 bases and J shed 5 bases, with 17 bases lying between them. Germline CDR1 MDHEN, CDR2 SYDVKM. The CDR3 consists of 14 residues. The CDR3, as DNA: TGTGCCAGCAGGCGCAGGATGGGAGCGGACGAGCAGTACTTC. The encoded protein is CASRRRMGADEQYF. Variable domain in full (rest from reference TRBV28 and TRBJ2-7): DVKVTQSSRYLVKRTGEKVFLECVQDMDHENMFWYRQDPGLGLRLIYFSYDVKMKEKGDIPEGYSVSREKKERFSLILESASTNQTSMYLCASRRRMGADEQYFGPGTRLTVT.

This sequence joins TRBV29-1 and TRBJ2-7; 10 positions match TRBD2. This CDR3 has 13 residues. Germline V lookup: CDR1 SQVTM, CDR2 ANQGSEA. The ends lost 6 bases at V and 2 bases at J; junction bases unmatched: 4. The CDR3 bases are TGCAGCGTGTCCGGGACTAGCGCCTACGAGCAGTACTTC. Protein sequence: CSVSGTSAYEQYF.

The J gene is TRBJ2-1, the V gene TRBV15; D possibly corresponds to TRBD2 (5 bases). Germline V gene data show CDR1 as LNHNV and CDR2 as YYDKDF (reference sequence). The CDR3 covers 14 residues. The germline V and J ends were trimmed by 1 base and 1 base, with 5 bases remaining between them. CDR3 nucleotide sequence: TGTGCCACCAGCAGAGGAGGGTCCTACAATGAGCAGTTCTTC. It translates to CATSRGGSYNEQFF.

The rearrangement joins TRBV5-4 to TRBJ1-2; D not certain. Germline CDR1 and CDR2: SGHNT and YYREEE (reference sequence). The V and J ends lost 4 bases and 1 base respectively, with 20 bases between them. The CDR3 contains 17 residues. The CDR3 DNA is TGTGCCAGCAGCCCGAACAAGTACCCAGCTGTTAACTATGGCTACACCTTC. Amino acids: CASSPNKYPAVNYGYTF.

This chain links TRBV9 with TRBJ1-2; D might be TRBD1 (6 bases). V shed 7 bases and J shed 8 bases, with 12 bases lying between them. Germline assignment: CDR1 SGDLS and CDR2 YYNGEE. This CDR3 comprises 11 residues. The CDR3: CASRTGPGYTF. The CDR3 nucleotides read TGTGCCAGCCGAACAGGGCCCGGCTACACCTTC.

This sequence joins TRBV5-4 and TRBJ1-4; the match to TRBD1 covers 8 bases. Unmatched junction bases numbered 8, after V lost 6 bases and J lost 10 bases. The CDR3 extends over 13 amino acids. Germline V lookup: CDR1 SGHNT, CDR2 YYREEE (reference sequence). The CDR3 is CASNDGQGGKLFF. DNA of the CDR3: TGTGCCAGCAACGACGGACAGGGCGGAAAACTGTTTTTT.

The V gene is TRBV5-5, the J gene TRBJ2-1; D call uncertain. The V and J ends lost 6 bases and 2 bases respectively, with 3 bases between them. Germline V gene data show CDR1 as SGHKS and CDR2 as YYEKEE (reference sequence). CDR3 length: 11 residues. The CDR3 DNA sequence: TGTGCCAGCACCGCCTACAATGAGCAGTTCTTC. Its protein is CASTAYNEQFF.

In nucleotides, the CDR3 is TGTGCCAGCAGTCCTCAGGGGGCGGGTCTAGCCAAAAACATTCAGTACTTC. The encoded protein is CASSPQGAGLAKNIQYF. This chain links TRBV7-9 with TRBJ2-4; 8 nucleotides agree with TRBD1. The CDR3 runs to 17 residues. CDR1 is SEHNR and CDR2 is FQNEAQ in the germline V gene (reference sequence). The J segment lost 0 bases and the V segment lost 6 bases, leaving 10 bases of the junction unmatched.

The chain recombines TRBV28 with TRBJ2-7, with 10 bases identical to TRBD2. The CDR3 extends over 14 amino acids. V was pared by 3 bases and J by 5 bases, with 4 bases of the junction left unmatched. Germline V lookup: CDR1 MDHEN, CDR2 SYDVKM. The DNA for the CDR3 is TGTGCCAGCAGTTTTCTAGCGGGAGTCAACGAGCAGTACTTC. Translating it yields CASSFLAGVNEQYF. Filled out from reference TRBV28 and TRBJ2-7, the complete variable domain reads DVKVTQSSRYLVKRTGEKVFLECVQDMDHENMFWYRQDPGLGLRLIYFSYDVKMKEKGDIPEGYSVSREKKERFSLILESASTNQTSMYLCASSFLAGVNEQYFGPGTRLTVT.

V gene TRBV29-1 combines with J gene TRBJ2-2; weak D call: TRBD1 (6 bases). V was trimmed by 7 bases and J by 2 bases, leaving 14 bases between them. The CDR3 spans 14 residues. Germline V lookup: CDR1 SQVTM, CDR2 ANQGSEA. The CDR3 region is CSGLRDTNTGELFF. The CDR3 DNA reads as TGCAGCGGACTCCGGGACACAAACACCGGGGAGCTGTTTTTT.

In the case of this clone: The CDR3 does not close with the conserved phenylalanine or tryptophan, likely indicating a read error. It is unclear where the CDR3 begins or ends on the DNA, so no DNA is shown, and the CDR3 is as TCRdb lists it. The chain links TRBV11-1 to TRBJ1-4; TRBD1, the table's D call, was not compared with the DNA. The length of the CDR3 is 12 amino acids, counting both ends. Germline CDR1 reads SGHAT; CDR2 reads FQDESV (reference sequence). Here the CDR3 reads CASSLGEVRGTG.

The gene calls are TRBV2 and TRBJ1-5; no definite D call. V was trimmed by 3 bases and J by 0 bases, leaving 6 bases between them. Germline V gene sequence: CDR1 SNHLY, CDR2 FYNNEI. The CDR3 runs 14 residues. The CDR3 sequence: CASSDPNSNQPQHF. DNA of the CDR3: TGTGCCAGCAGTGACCCAAATAGCAATCAGCCCCAGCATTTT.

This rearrangement joins TRBV2 to TRBJ2-3; 13 nucleotides match TRBD2. Germline CDR1 reads SNHLY; CDR2 reads FYNNEI. The J segment lost 7 bases and the V segment lost 6 bases, leaving 7 bases of the junction unmatched. The CDR3 loop spans 15 amino acids. The CDR3 reads CASRRTSGSIYTQYF. CDR3 bases: TGTGCCAGCAGACGGACTAGCGGGAGCATATATACGCAGTATTTT.

Here the CDR3 DNA reads TGTGCCAGCAGCCCACAGAGCACTGAAGCTTTCTTT. As protein: CASSPQSTEAFF. The chain joins TRBV9 to TRBJ1-1; no clear D gene. The germline V gene encodes CDR1 SGDLS and CDR2 YYNGEE. This CDR3 is 12 amino acids long. Deletions cut 4 bases from V and 4 bases from J, with 8 bases between.

The chain couples TRBV27 to TRBJ2-5, with a possible D match to TRBD1 (6 bases). CDR3 length: 14 amino acids. In germline, CDR1 is MNHEY, CDR2 SMNVEV (reference sequence). Trimming shortened V by 9 bases and J by 4 bases, and 18 bases separated the two germline ends. CDR3 protein: CASGTHRVGETQYF. DNA of the CDR3: TGTGCCAGTGGGACGCACAGGGTAGGAGAGACCCAGTACTTC.

The rearrangement joins TRBV28 to TRBJ2-3; TRBD2 aligns across 11 bases. The CDR3 consists of 14 residues. The V segment lost 5 bases and the J segment 5 bases; nucleotides outside the gene matches: 3. Per the germline V gene, CDR1 is MDHEN and CDR2 is SYDVKM. The CDR3 DNA reads TGTGCCAGCAGTCGACTAGCGGGAAAAGATACGCAGTATTTT. Its protein product is CASSRLAGKDTQYF.

The chain uses TRBV4-1 and TRBJ2-7; 8 bases are shared with TRBD2. The germline gives CDR1 MGHRA, CDR2 YSYEKL. V lost 1 base, J lost 2 bases, and 7 bases stayed unmatched. The CDR3 is made up of 16 amino acids. The CDR3 loop reads CASSQALAGPPYEQYF. In DNA, the CDR3 is TGCGCCAGCAGCCAAGCCTTAGCGGGACCACCCTACGAGCAGTACTTC.

The rearrangement uses TRBV13 and TRBJ2-1; 12 bases align to TRBD2. The germline V gene encodes CDR1 PRHDT and CDR2 FYEKMQ (reference sequence). The CDR3 loop spans 16 amino acids. V trimming: 5 bases; J trimming: 4 bases; junction bases outside the gene matches: 6. The CDR3 sequence: CASSPRTSGTYNEQFF. CDR3 DNA: TGTGCCAGCAGCCCCCGGACTAGCGGGACATACAATGAGCAGTTCTTC.